Following are 21 T cell receptor beta chains from one sample sequenced in a study of technical replicates of blood from a handful of donors. This table comes from immunoSEQ multiplex PCR, and its TCRdb copy is limited to in-frame clones, with some not included. The sample consists of tens of thousands of clones, 90% to 95% of them appearing once. Material for sequencing was T cells isolated from PBMCs. These receptors were taken from a human donor in good health.

The chain recombines TRBV30 with TRBJ2-3, with 15 nucleotides matching TRBD2. This CDR3 has 16 residues. V gave up 2 bases and J gave up 8 bases; unmatched junction bases: 8. Germline values: CDR1 GTSNPN, CDR2 SVGIG (reference sequence). CDR3 region: CAWSSTRTSGGATQYF. The CDR3 coding sequence is TGTGCCTGGAGTTCTACGCGGACTAGCGGGGGGGCTACGCAGTATTTT.

The J gene is TRBJ1-1, the V gene TRBV6-5, with D hard to call. Trimming left V 0 bases short and J 4 bases short, with 9 bases between. The CDR3 length is 14 residues. CDR1 is MNHEY, CDR2 SVGAGI, per germline. The CDR3 here is CASSYSRYITEAFF. CDR3 DNA sequence: TGTGCCAGCAGTTACTCGAGGTACATCACTGAAGCTTTCTTT.

The CDR3 nucleotides are TGTGCCAGCAGCTTAGTAGGACAGCGAGCTAACTATGGCTACACCTTC. Its protein product is CASSLVGQRANYGYTF. The chain couples TRBV11-2 to TRBJ1-2; maybe TRBD1 (6 bases). The CDR3 has 16 amino acids. V was trimmed by 1 base and J by 0 bases, leaving 12 bases between them. Germline V CDR1 and CDR2: SGHAT, FQNNGV.

V gene TRBV11-3 combines with J gene TRBJ2-1, with D possibly being TRBD1 (5 bases). Trimming took off 2 bases at V and 9 bases at J, with 14 bases between the two ends. The germline V gene has CDR1 SGHNT and CDR2 YENEEA. This CDR3 has 14 residues. The CDR3 DNA reads TGTGCCAGCAGCTTAACAGGCTTGCCGGGTGAGCAGTTCTTC. This gives the protein CASSLTGLPGEQFF.

In DNA form, the CDR3 reads TGTGCCAGCAGGGCGGGACTTAAGGGGGGGGTTCCTAACAATCAGCCCCAGCATTTT. It yields the protein CASRAGLKGGVPNNQPQHF. The chain combines TRBV28 with TRBJ1-5; tentative D call: TRBD1 (6 bases). The CDR3 is 19 residues long. The V gene's germline CDR1 is MDHEN and CDR2 SYDVKM. Trimming left V 6 bases short and J 3 bases short, with 27 bases between.

The V call is TRBV7-2, the J call TRBJ2-1; D uncertain. This CDR3 contains 14 residues. Per germline, CDR1 SGHTA and CDR2 FQGNSA. Trimming stripped 1 base from V and 9 bases from J, with 13 bases between. CDR3 region: CASSLEQLSGEQFF. The CDR3, as DNA: TGTGCCAGCAGCTTAGAGCAATTATCCGGTGAGCAGTTCTTC.

This chain links TRBV11-3 with TRBJ2-2, with 11 bases aligning to TRBD1. This CDR3 has 15 amino acids. V lost 5 bases, J lost 5 bases, and 4 bases stayed unmatched. The V gene's germline CDR1 is SGHNT and CDR2 YENEEA. Here the CDR3 DNA reads TGTGCCAGCAGCCGCGGACAGGGGGCAACCGGGGAGCTGTTTTTT. Translation: CASSRGQGATGELFF.

The rearrangement links TRBV28 to TRBJ1-4; 7 nucleotides agree with TRBD1. V trimming: 6 bases; J trimming: 0 bases; junction bases outside the gene matches: 10. Germline-derived CDR1 and CDR2 are MDHEN and SYDVKM. This CDR3 contains 17 residues. The CDR3 DNA sequence: TGTGCCAGCAGCCCGGGACAGCCGACTTCAACTAATGAAAAACTGTTTTTT. Protein: CASSPGQPTSTNEKLFF.

The DNA for the CDR3 is TGTGCCAGCAGCTTGGCCCGGGGGGCAGGTGAAGCTTTCTTT. It encodes CASSLARGAGEAFF. This sequence joins TRBV5-4 and TRBJ1-1; a possible D gene is TRBD1 (6 bases). The CDR3 spans 14 residues. Germline lookup yields CDR1 SGHNT and CDR2 YYREEE (reference sequence). V was shortened by 0 bases and J by 7 bases, with 13 bases between the two germline ends.

DNA for the CDR3: TGCGCCAGCAGCCCGCAGCCCTTACAGGGGTCCTACAATGAGCAGTTCTTC. Its protein product is CASSPQPLQGSYNEQFF. The chain joins TRBV5-1 to TRBJ2-1, with 7 bases lining up with TRBD1. J was trimmed by 1 base and V by 4 bases; bases with no gene match: 11. The CDR3 has 17 amino acids. The germline gives CDR1 SGHRS, CDR2 YFSETQ. The full variable domain, its missing parts supplied by reference TRBV5-1 and TRBJ2-1, is KAGVTQTPRYLIKTRGQQVTLSCSPISGHRSVSWYQQTPGQGLQFLFEYFSETQRNKGNFPGRFSGRQFSNSRSEMNVSTLELGDSALYLCASSPQPLQGSYNEQFFGPGTRLTVL.

The CDR3 protein is CASQAGWTEAFF. Written as DNA, the CDR3 is TGTGCCAGCCAGGCGGGGTGGACTGAAGCTTTCTTT. The chain carries TRBV7-9 and TRBJ1-1; no clear D. This CDR3 has 12 amino acids. V lost 8 bases, J lost 5 bases, and 12 bases lay in between. Germline assignment: CDR1 SEHNR and CDR2 FQNEAQ (reference sequence).

The chain links TRBV14 to TRBJ1-2; D unclear. Trimming removed 0 bases at V and 4 bases at J, with 6 bases between. CDR1 and CDR2 (germline): SGHDN, FVKESK. This CDR3 comprises 13 residues. The chain's CDR3 is CASSQDFIYGYTF. The CDR3 nucleotides read TGTGCCAGCAGCCAAGATTTTATCTATGGCTACACCTTC.

The count of this clone is one. This chain uses TRBV4-1 with TRBJ2-3, with 11 bases matching TRBD2. The germline V gene encodes CDR1 MGHRA and CDR2 YSYEKL. Losses at the gene ends were 1 base for V and 4 bases for J; bases not matched to a gene: 4. The CDR3 has 16 amino acids. In DNA form, the CDR3 reads TGCGCCAGCAGCCAAGGGGTACTAGCGGGAGCAGATACGCAGTATTTT. It translates to CASSQGVLAGADTQYF.

This clone occurred once. CDR3 in amino acids: CASSRDRGRSTGELFF. CDR3 nucleotide sequence: TGCGCCAGCAGTAGGGACAGGGGGCGTAGCACCGGGGAGCTGTTTTTT. The chain links TRBV5-1 to TRBJ2-2, with 12 bases that match TRBD1. Germline V gives CDR1 SGHRS, CDR2 YFSETQ. Unmatched junction bases numbered 6, after V lost 5 bases and J lost 4 bases. This CDR3 spans 16 amino acids. The full variable domain, with the rest looked up from reference TRBV5-1 and TRBJ2-2, is KAGVTQTPRYLIKTRGQQVTLSCSPISGHRSVSWYQQTPGQGLQFLFEYFSETQRNKGNFPGRFSGRQFSNSRSEMNVSTLELGDSALYLCASSRDRGRSTGELFFGEGSRLTVL.

This chain joins TRBV7-2 and TRBJ2-1, with 11 bases aligning to TRBD2. Per the germline V gene, CDR1 is SGHTA and CDR2 is FQGNSA. The CDR3 extends over 18 amino acids. Trimming at V came to 3 bases and at J to 6 bases, leaving 13 bases not matched to a gene. The CDR3 sequence: CASSFLGSGRGGGNEQFF. The CDR3, as DNA: TGTGCCAGCAGCTTTTTGGGTAGCGGGAGGGGGGGAGGCAATGAGCAGTTCTTC.

J is TRBJ1-4 and V is TRBV12-5, with D unresolved. Germline V gene data show CDR1 as LGHNT and CDR2 as FRNRAP. The CDR3 spans 14 residues. Trimming cost V 1 base and J 8 bases, with 11 bases left between them. The CDR3 region has the DNA TGTGCTAGTGGTTTGGCTACGAAAATGGAAAAACTGTTTTTT. Translation gives CASGLATKMEKLFF.

The chain joins TRBV5-1 to TRBJ1-2; D gene uncertain. Germline CDR1 is SGHRS and CDR2 is YFSETQ. CDR3 length: 14 amino acids. The V and J ends lost 7 bases and 8 bases respectively, with 21 bases between them. CDR3 loop: CASAVRTLDGGYTF. The CDR3 DNA reads TGCGCCAGCGCCGTTAGGACTCTAGACGGGGGCTACACCTTC.

This chain uses TRBV14 with TRBJ2-1, with 11 positions matching TRBD2. The CDR3 consists of 16 residues. The ends lost 2 bases at V and 4 bases at J; junction bases unmatched: 4. The germline CDR1 and CDR2 sequences are SGHDN and FVKESK. The CDR3 coding sequence is TGTGCCAGCAGCCAATTAGCGGGAGGGGTTTACAATGAGCAGTTCTTC. The encoded protein is CASSQLAGGVYNEQFF.

The sample holds a few counts of this clone. The rearrangement links TRBV6-5 to TRBJ2-7; D might be TRBD2 (5 bases). The CDR3 sequence is 13 residues long. V was trimmed by 8 bases and J by 5 bases, leaving 16 bases between them. Germline V lookup: CDR1 MNHEY, CDR2 SVGAGI. CDR3 amino acids: CASQKLASDEQYF. The CDR3 nucleotides read TGTGCCAGCCAAAAATTAGCGAGCGACGAGCAGTACTTC.

This rearrangement joins TRBV7-2 to TRBJ2-7; 10 bases are shared with TRBD2. This CDR3 region has 14 residues. Per the germline V gene, CDR1 is SGHTA and CDR2 is FQGNSA. V trimming: 1 base; J trimming: 7 bases; junction bases outside the gene matches: 4. This CDR3 is CASSLEAGGVEQYF. Here the CDR3 DNA reads TGTGCCAGCAGCTTAGAAGCGGGAGGGGTAGAGCAGTACTTC.

The chain recombines TRBV5-1 with TRBJ1-2; 9 nucleotides match TRBD1. From germline, CDR1 is SGHRS and CDR2 YFSETQ. Trimming at V came to 4 bases and at J to 4 bases, leaving 5 bases not matched to a gene. The CDR3 runs to 14 residues. The CDR3 sequence is CASSPGQGFYGYTF. DNA for the CDR3: TGCGCCAGCAGCCCTGGACAGGGGTTCTATGGCTACACCTTC.